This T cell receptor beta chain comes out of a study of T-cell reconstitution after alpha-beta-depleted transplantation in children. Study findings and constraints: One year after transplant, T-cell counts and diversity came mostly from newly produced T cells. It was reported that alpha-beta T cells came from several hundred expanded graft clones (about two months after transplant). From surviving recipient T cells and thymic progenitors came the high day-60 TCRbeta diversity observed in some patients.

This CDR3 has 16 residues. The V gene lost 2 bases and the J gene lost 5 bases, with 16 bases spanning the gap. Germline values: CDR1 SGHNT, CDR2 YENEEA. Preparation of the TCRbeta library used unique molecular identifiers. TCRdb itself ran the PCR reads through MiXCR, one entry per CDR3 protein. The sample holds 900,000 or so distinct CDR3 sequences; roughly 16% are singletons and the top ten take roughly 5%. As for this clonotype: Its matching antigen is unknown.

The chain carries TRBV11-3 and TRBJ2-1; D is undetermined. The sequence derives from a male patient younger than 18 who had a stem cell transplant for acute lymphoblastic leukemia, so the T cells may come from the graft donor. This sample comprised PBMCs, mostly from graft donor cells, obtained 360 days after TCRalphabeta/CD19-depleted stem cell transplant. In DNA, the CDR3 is TGTGCCAGCAGCTTATATGCAAAAGGGATGAACAATGAGCAGTTCTTC. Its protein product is CASSLYAKGMNNEQFF.